This T cell receptor (beta chain) was retrieved from a study of PD-L1 blockade in urothelial cancer. Background on the study: Counts from blood samples showed a median of 141,255 T cells. Whole-study results and caveats: Below-median blood TCR clonality before treatment forecast better survival.

Generated by immunoSEQ multiplex PCR, the TCRdb table keeps only in-frame clones and is missing some. The table has approximately 93,000 clones, roughly 85% seen once. Time point here: peripheral blood 6 weeks after treatment start. As concerns this clone: Its antigen is still unknown.

Source: PBMCs, taken around atezolizumab (anti-PD-L1) treatment. The receptor's source is an older man with urothelial cancer.

Written as DNA, the CDR3 is TGTGCCAGCAGCGTACAGGCCCAAACTAATTCACCCCTCCACTTT. This translates into CASSVQAQTNSPLHF. The V call is TRBV2, the J call TRBJ1-6; possibly TRBD1 for D (5 bases). The CDR3 extends over 15 amino acids. Trimming removed 6 bases at V and 6 bases at J, with 15 bases between. The germline V gene has CDR1 SNHLY and CDR2 FYNNEI.